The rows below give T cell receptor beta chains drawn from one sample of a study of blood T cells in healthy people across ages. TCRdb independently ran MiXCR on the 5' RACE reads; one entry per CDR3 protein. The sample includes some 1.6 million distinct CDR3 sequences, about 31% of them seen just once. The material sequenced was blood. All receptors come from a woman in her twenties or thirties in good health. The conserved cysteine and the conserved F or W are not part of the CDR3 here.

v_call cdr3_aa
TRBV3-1 ASSQVFEAQY
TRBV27 ASSPGLAGVKEQY
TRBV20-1 SVIQGQAEAF
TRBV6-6 ASRGTGSSEKLF
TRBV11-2 ASSSGAGLDTQY
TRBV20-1 SAPGGFPSYERY
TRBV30 AGQGLEGYT
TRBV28 ASSLEQTRNIQY
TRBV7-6 ASSPYGEGERTEAF
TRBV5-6 ASDRGGHLYGYT
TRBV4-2 ASSQDGGEGNEQF
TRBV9 ASSVEGRGFYEQF
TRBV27 ASRADRDQPQH
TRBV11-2 ASSSASLGTPAGLANSPLH
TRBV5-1 ANSFGRAPYNEQF
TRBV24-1 ATSEGSGRGTDTQY
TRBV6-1 ASRAQIGFSNQPQH
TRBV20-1 SAREQGRYEQY
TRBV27 ASSFSRGETQY
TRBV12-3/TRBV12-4 ASSNLTGVYSQETQY
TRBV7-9 ASSLAGAVGYT
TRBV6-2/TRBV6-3 ASTKGRTSGGNEQF
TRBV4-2 ASSPPLEQGAVWNTEAF
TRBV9 ASSALEGQIYEQF
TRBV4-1 ASRDAGQGWADTQY
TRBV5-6 ASSRNRNPTCEQY
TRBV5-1 ASSLSWGTEAF
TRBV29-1 SVAGLRAGVETQY
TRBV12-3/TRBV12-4 ASSRNRVDYGYT
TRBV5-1 ASSLSGLAGEGDEQF
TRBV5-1 ASKVLAGDYYEQY
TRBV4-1 ASSRNGEQF
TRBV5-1 ASSPRGAEETQY
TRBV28 ASRGGGYGNGYT
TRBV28 ASSLLDRKNYGYT
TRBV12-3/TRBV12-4 ASSSPTPRGRRVGQPQH
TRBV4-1 ASSRTSGRGTDTQY
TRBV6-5 ASRADPPSTEQF